This T cell receptor (beta chain) was recorded in a study of blood T cell repertoires in COVID-19. As for the study in general: Material from acute and convalescent COVID-19 was sourced from the United States, Italy and Spain.

Data came from immunoSEQ multiplex PCR; TCRdb stores just in-frame clones and leaves some out. The data hold roughly 100,000 clones, with 82% observed a single time. Trimming pared 2 bases from V and 13 bases from J, leaving 15 bases between. This CDR3 contains 13 residues. The V gene's germline CDR1 is SGHRS and CDR2 YFSETQ. Specimen: peripheral blood. J is TRBJ1-4 and V is TRBV5-1; D is undetermined. The origin of this receptor is a woman older than 75 with acute or convalescent COVID-19. CDR3 sequence (DNA): TGCGCCAGCAGCTTAATTGCGGGAGGCGGACTGTTTTTT. It encodes CASSLIAGGGLFF.